A selection of T cell receptor beta chains follows, all from one sample in a study of identical twins. TCRdb reanalysed the 5' RACE reads using MiXCR and keeps one entry per CDR3 protein. The profile covers fewer than 250,000 distinct CDR3 sequences, with around 6.8% appearing a single time and approximately 2% taken by the ten largest. These same data were also listed under a study on yellow fever vaccine responses in identical twins.

The material sequenced was memory (CD45RO+) T cells sorted from blood. These receptors were collected from a woman aged 18-29 years in good health. Both conserved end residues are part of each CDR3. Fields, in order: V gene, J gene, clone size, D gene, CDR3 DNA, CDR3 protein. D genes are given only for firm matches. A row's size may be missing; if present it is once, few, many or a size class.

TRBV3-1	TRBJ2-5	many	TRBD2	TGTGCCAGCAGCCAAGATATGGCTAGCGGGCTCCAAGAGACCCAGTACTTC	CASSQDMASGLQETQYF
TRBV11-2	TRBJ2-1	.	TRBD2	TGTGCCAGCAGCTACTACGGACTAGCGTACAATGAGCAGTTCTTC	CASSYYGLAYNEQFF
TRBV15	TRBJ1-5	few	.	TGTGCCACCAGCTCAGCCAGCAATCAGCCCCAGCATTTT	CATSSASNQPQHF
TRBV18	TRBJ2-1	few	.	TGTGCCAGCTCACCTAGGGACCCGCTAAACAATGAGCAGTTCTTC	CASSPRDPLNNEQFF
TRBV7-6	TRBJ1-1	.	TRBD1	TGTGCCAGCAGTTCAGGGGGCGACGGGAACACTGAAGCTTTCTTT	CASSSGGDGNTEAFF
TRBV20-1	TRBJ2-2	few	TRBD2	TGCAGTGCTAGAGATACGAGGACGGGAGGGAACACCGGGGAGCTGTTTTTT	CSARDTRTGGNTGELFF
TRBV7-2	TRBJ2-1	many	.	TGTGCCAGCAGCTCTAACAGCGGAGTCTACAATGAGCAGTTCTTC	CASSSNSGVYNEQFF
TRBV5-8	TRBJ1-2	few	.	TGTGCCAGCAGCTTGGAAGAAGGGCTGTCTTGGGGCTACACCTTC	CASSLEEGLSWGYTF
TRBV12-5	TRBJ2-2	.	.	TGTGCTAGTGGTTTGGTGGGGATCACCGGGGAGCTGTTTTTT	CASGLVGITGELFF
TRBV4-1	TRBJ2-7	.	TRBD2	TGCGCCAGCAGCCTCGGGACTAGCGGGGTCTACGAGCAGTACTTC	CASSLGTSGVYEQYF
TRBV12-3/TRBV12-4	TRBJ2-4	many	.	TGTGCCAGCAGTTCCCCCCTGGTCAACATTCAGTACTTC	CASSSPLVNIQYF
TRBV7-2	TRBJ2-3	few	TRBD2	TGTGCCAGCAGCCCTAGCGGGACCCCAGATACGCAGTATTTT	CASSPSGTPDTQYF